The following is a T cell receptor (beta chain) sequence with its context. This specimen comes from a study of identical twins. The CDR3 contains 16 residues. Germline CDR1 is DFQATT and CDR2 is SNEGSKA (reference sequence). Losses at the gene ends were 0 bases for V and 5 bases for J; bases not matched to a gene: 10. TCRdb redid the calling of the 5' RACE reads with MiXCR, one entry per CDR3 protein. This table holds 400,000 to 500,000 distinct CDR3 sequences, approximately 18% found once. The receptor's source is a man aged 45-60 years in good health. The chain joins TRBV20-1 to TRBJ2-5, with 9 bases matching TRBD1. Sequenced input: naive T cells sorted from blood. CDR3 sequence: CSARDLLQGAVETQYF. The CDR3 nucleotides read TGCAGTGCTAGAGATCTCCTACAGGGGGCGGTGGAGACCCAGTACTTC.